This record concerns one TCR beta chain sequence. This sample was taken from a study of blood T cell repertoires in COVID-19. For the study at large: The study drew acute and convalescent COVID-19 samples from the United States, Italy and Spain. PBMCs, B-cell-depleted T cells, or T cells provided the cDNA or gDNA that made up the material.

Grouping used clinical history reported by participants in a survey and questionnaire. Per the original data handling: Reference gene primer amplification gave nucleated cell count estimates. Generated by immunoSEQ multiplex PCR, the TCRdb table keeps only in-frame clones and is missing some. From that table come the V and J calls and clone size; the DNA was used to work out D and trimming. In the table there are around 250,000 clones, more than 75% of which are singletons. The CDR3 runs 14 residues. Germline CDR1 and CDR2: SGHNT and YYREEE (reference sequence). V lost 5 bases, J lost 3 bases, and 15 bases lay in between.

This chain connects TRBV5-4 to TRBJ2-7; no reliable D call. The receptor comes from a man between 18 and 29 years old who had recovered from COVID-19. Sequencing was carried out using PBMCs or T cells enriched from blood (not recorded which). As DNA, the CDR3 is TGTGCCAGCAGACTTCGGTCCCGTATCTACGAGCAGTACTTC. The encoded protein is CASRLRSRIYEQYF. Full variable domain (rest looked up from reference TRBV5-4 and TRBJ2-7): ETGVTQSPTHLIKTRGQQVTLRCSSQSGHNTVSWYQQALGQGPQFIFQYYREEENGRGNFPPRFSGLQFPNYSSELNVNALELDDSALYLCASRLRSRIYEQYFGPGTRLTVT.